The next 12 T cell receptor beta chains were all read from a single sample in a study of technical replicates of blood from a few donors (TCRdb year 2017). Preparation of the library involved the immunoSEQ multiplex PCR assay. As stored in TCRdb, this immuneACCESS dataset retains in-frame rearrangements with V and J assigned. A fraction of the clones does not appear; measured against another copy, unresolved V genes explain less than half of the discrepancy, and the remainder lacks a known reason. The sample includes around 60,000 clones, with approximately 86% observed a single time. About 4.8% of the sample belongs to the ten largest clones. The sample consisted of PBMCs. These receptors came from a human donor in good health. Some clones in this sample may be carry-over from other donors' samples.

This chain links TRBV18 with TRBJ2-7, with TRBD1 as a possible D gene (5 bases). The CDR3 runs to 13 residues. The V end lost 4 bases, the J end lost 2 bases, and 9 bases lay between the germline ends. The germline V gene has CDR1 KGHSH and CDR2 LQKENI. The CDR3 spells CASSQKQAYEQYF. CDR3 nucleotides: TGTGCCAGCTCACAAAAACAGGCCTACGAGCAGTACTTC.

J is TRBJ2-1 and V is TRBV30, with D maybe TRBD2 (5 bases). V lost 2 bases to trimming and J lost 6 bases, with 20 bases between them. The length of the CDR3 is 16 residues. Germline V gene sequence: CDR1 GTSNPN, CDR2 SVGIG (reference sequence). CDR3 protein: CAWSRPSGLRINEQFF. The CDR3 DNA is TGTGCCTGGAGTCGTCCCAGCGGACTTAGGATCAATGAGCAGTTCTTC.

The rearrangement uses TRBV7-3 and TRBJ2-2; possibly TRBD1 for D (5 bases). The germline V gene has CDR1 SGHTA and CDR2 FQGTGA. V was cut by 0 bases and J by 7 bases, with 15 bases left in between. The CDR3 runs to 16 residues. The CDR3 region is CASSLTYRQGGGELFF. CDR3 DNA sequence: TGTGCCAGCAGCTTAACTTACCGGCAGGGTGGCGGGGAGCTGTTTTTT.

This sequence joins TRBV5-1 and TRBJ2-7; 8 bases map to TRBD1. The V gene's germline CDR1 is SGHRS and CDR2 YFSETQ. Unmatched junction bases numbered 4, after V lost 5 bases and J lost 3 bases. The CDR3 has 13 residues. CDR3 DNA sequence: TGCGCCAGCAGATCCACAGGGGGCTACGAGCAGTACTTC. This codes for CASRSTGGYEQYF.

The J gene is TRBJ2-5, the V gene TRBV6-1; 8 positions agree with TRBD1. With 4 bases clipped from V and 1 base from J, the junction kept 2 bases outside the gene matches. Germline V gives CDR1 MNHNS, CDR2 SASEGT. The CDR3 spans 14 residues. The CDR3, as DNA: TGTGCCAGCAGTGTGACAGGGGTCCAAGAGACCCAGTACTTC. Translating gives CASSVTGVQETQYF.

The chain recombines TRBV19 with TRBJ2-2, with 7 nucleotides matching TRBD2. This CDR3 is built from 18 residues. Germline lookup yields CDR1 LNHDA and CDR2 SQIVND (reference sequence). The V gene end was trimmed by 3 bases and the J gene end by 1 base; junction bases not matched to a gene: 11. CDR3 nucleotide sequence: TGTGCCAGTAGTATGGCTATTGGGGTAGCGGGGAACACCGGGGAGCTGTTTTTT. This translates into CASSMAIGVAGNTGELFF. Full variable domain (missing parts from reference TRBV19 and TRBJ2-2): DGGITQSPKYLFRKEGQNVTLSCEQNLNHDAMYWYRQDPGQGLRLIYYSQIVNDFQKGDIAEGYSVSREKKESFPLTVTSAQKNPTAFYLCASSMAIGVAGNTGELFFGEGSRLTVL.

The V call is TRBV7-2, the J call TRBJ2-3; D is possibly TRBD2 (6 bases). The CDR3 extends over 17 amino acids. The germline V and J ends were trimmed by 5 bases and 2 bases, with 20 bases remaining between them. Germline V CDR1 and CDR2: SGHTA, FQGNSA. The DNA of the CDR3 is TGTGCCAGCAGCGTAGATCCCTTAGCGGCCTACACAGATACGCAGTATTTT. This translates into CASSVDPLAAYTDTQYF.

This clone was observed a handful of times. V and J are TRBV11-1 and TRBJ2-7; the D is unclear. V lost 3 bases and J lost 1, with 13 bases in between. Germline CDR1 SGHAT, CDR2 FQDESV (reference sequence). This CDR3 spans 15 amino acids. CDR3 sequence (DNA): TGTGCCAGCAGCTTGTCGAGAGTAGTGTCCTACGAGCAGTACTTC. Protein sequence: CASSLSRVVSYEQYF.

CDR3 amino acids: CASSLDRGPGGYTF. In nucleotides, the CDR3 is TGTGCCAGCAGTTTGGACAGGGGGCCGGGTGGCTACACCTTC. V is TRBV7-2 and J is TRBJ1-2; 11 bases align to TRBD1. The germline V gene encodes CDR1 SGHTA and CDR2 FQGNSA. J lost 7 bases, V lost 6 bases, and 7 bases had no gene match. The CDR3 is 14 residues long.

The V gene is TRBV5-4, the J gene TRBJ1-2; D not resolved. The CDR3 extends over 12 amino acids. V shed 5 bases and J shed 5 bases, with 10 bases lying between them. Germline CDR1 reads SGHNT; CDR2 reads YYREEE (reference sequence). CDR3: CASSSDLYGYTF. Here the CDR3 DNA reads TGTGCCAGCAGTTCGGACTTGTATGGCTACACCTTC.

Regarding this clone: Other DNA sequences in this specimen translate into the identical CDR3. The chain joins TRBV7-6 to TRBJ2-1, with 14 bases fitting TRBD2. Unmatched junction bases numbered 3, after V lost 4 bases and J lost 7 bases. The germline V gene has CDR1 SGHVS and CDR2 FNYEAQ. The CDR3 is 15 amino acids. The CDR3 nucleotides are TGTGCCAGCAGCTCTGGGACTAGCGGGGGAAATGAGCAGTTCTTC. Amino acids: CASSSGTSGGNEQFF.

V is TRBV7-2 and J is TRBJ2-2, with a possible D match to TRBD1 (6 bases). From germline, CDR1 is SGHTA and CDR2 FQGNSA. Between the trimmed V and J ends, which lost 6 bases and 4 bases, there was a span of 18 bases. This CDR3 comprises 16 residues. The DNA for the CDR3 is TGTGCCAGCAGTCCAACCGGGACAACCCCCACCGGGGAGCTGTTTTTT. Encoded protein: CASSPTGTTPTGELFF. Variable domain in full (rest from reference TRBV7-2 and TRBJ2-2): GAGVSQSPSNKVTEKGKDVELRCDPISGHTALYWYRQSLGQGLEFLIYFQGNSAPDKSGLPSDRFSAERTGGSVSTLTIQRTQQEDSAVYLCASSPTGTTPTGELFFGEGSRLTVL.